This TCR beta chain stems from a study of blood T cell repertoires in COVID-19. At the level of the study: Acute and convalescent COVID-19 samples came from the United States, Italy and Spain. PBMCs, B-cell-depleted T cells, or T cells provided the cDNA or gDNA that made up the material.

The V gene's germline CDR1 is MNHEY and CDR2 SVGAGI. The junction had 6 bases not matched to a gene; V was cut back by 6 bases and J by 2 bases. The CDR3 is made up of 15 amino acids. Authors' processing steps: Researchers report that nucleated cell counts were estimated from reference gene primer amplification. Some clones are missing from TCRdb's copy, which holds only in-frame ones; the method was immunoSEQ multiplex PCR. V, J and clone size are those of that table, while D and trimming were read from the DNA. The data contain about 240,000 clones, 84% of them seen just once; the ten biggest clones take up about 4%.

This TCR derives from a man aged 45-60 years with acute or convalescent COVID-19. The sequenced sample consisted of peripheral blood. The chain is built from TRBV6-5 and TRBJ2-2, with TRBD1 identical over 7 bases. CDR3 DNA: TGTGCCAGCAGCCTACAGGGGCGAAACACCGGGGAGCTGTTTTTT. Amino acid sequence: CASSLQGRNTGELFF.